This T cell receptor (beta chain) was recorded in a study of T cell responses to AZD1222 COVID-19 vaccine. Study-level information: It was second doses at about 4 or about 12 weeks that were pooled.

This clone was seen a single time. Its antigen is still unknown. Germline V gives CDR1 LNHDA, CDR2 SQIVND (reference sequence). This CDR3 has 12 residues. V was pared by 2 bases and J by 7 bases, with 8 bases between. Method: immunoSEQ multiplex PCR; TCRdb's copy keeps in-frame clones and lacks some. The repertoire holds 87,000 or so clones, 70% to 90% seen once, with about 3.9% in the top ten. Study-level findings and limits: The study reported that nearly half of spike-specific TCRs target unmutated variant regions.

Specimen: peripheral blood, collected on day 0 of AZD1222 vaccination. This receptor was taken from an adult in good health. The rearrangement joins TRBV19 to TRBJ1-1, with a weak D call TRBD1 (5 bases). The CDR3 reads CASSIRQGEAFF. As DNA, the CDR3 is TGTGCCAGTAGTATACGTCAGGGTGAAGCTTTCTTT.